This T cell receptor beta chain comes out of a study of blood T cells in healthy people across ages. Overall study findings and caveats: TCR beta diversity per million T cells fell roughly linearly with age.

A second PCR, run for roughly 7 to 11 cycles, used a sample-barcoded 5' primer plus a J-beta primer mix. TCRdb ran MiXCR on the 5' RACE reads and lists one entry per CDR3 protein. The profile shows about 1.4 million distinct CDR3 sequences, 59% of them singletons. Concerning this clonotype: The antigen is not known.

The material sequenced was blood. This sequence was found in a man between 18 and 35 years old in good health.

The CDR3 spells CSALGSNTDTQYF. As DNA, the CDR3 is TGCAGTGCCCTCGGGAGTAACACAGATACGCAGTATTTT. The chain combines TRBV20-1 with TRBJ2-3, with D maybe TRBD2 (6 bases). CDR1 is DFQATT, CDR2 SNEGSKA, per germline (reference sequence). The CDR3 covers 13 residues. V was trimmed by 6 bases and J by 2 bases, leaving 12 bases between them.